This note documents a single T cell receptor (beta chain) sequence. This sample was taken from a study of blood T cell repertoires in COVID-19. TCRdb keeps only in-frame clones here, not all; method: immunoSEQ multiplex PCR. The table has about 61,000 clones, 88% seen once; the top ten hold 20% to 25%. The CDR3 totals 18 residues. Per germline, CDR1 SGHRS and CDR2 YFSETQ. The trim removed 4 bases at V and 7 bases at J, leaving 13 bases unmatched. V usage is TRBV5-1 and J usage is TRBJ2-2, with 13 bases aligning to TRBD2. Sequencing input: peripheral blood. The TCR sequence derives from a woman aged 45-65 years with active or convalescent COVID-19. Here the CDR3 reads CASSPRLAGGDWGGELFF. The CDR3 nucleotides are TGCGCCAGCAGCCCTCGACTAGCGGGAGGAGATTGGGGCGGGGAGCTGTTTTTT.